Presented here are 21 T cell receptor beta chains from one specimen sequenced in a study of T cells expressing NK-cell markers. TCRdb re-called the 5' RACE reads; every CDR3 protein appears as one record, without DNA. Listed are approximately 420,000 distinct CDR3 sequences; about 10% falls within the top ten. Sequencing was done on a sample of blood T cells: a sorted CD56 or NKG2C T cell subset, CD4+ or CD8+ T cells, or bulk PBMC T cells (not recorded which). Receptors originate from a woman in her 50s in good health.

The chain links TRBV2 to TRBJ2-2; no DNA is available, so the TRBD1 call from TCRdb remains unchecked. Per the germline V gene, CDR1 is SNHLY and CDR2 is FYNNEI. CDR3 length equals 16 residues. CDR3 region: CASSNDRGRFSGELFF.

This chain's CDR3 is CASIKAQGAPGANVLTF. The chain recombines TRBV12-3 or TRBV12-4 with TRBJ2-6; the D call from TCRdb, TRBD1, cannot be confirmed without DNA. This CDR3 is 17 amino acids long.

The chain couples TRBV29-1 to TRBJ1-5. The germline CDR1 and CDR2 sequences are SQVTM and ANQGSEA. The length of the CDR3 is 15 residues. This CDR3 reads CSVEEGHYSNQPQHF.

The gene calls are TRBV11-3 and TRBJ2-1; the TCRdb call, TRBD2, lacks DNA for checking. The CDR3 sequence is 16 residues long. Germline CDR1 SGHNT, CDR2 YENEEA. CDR3 sequence reads: CASSLDQPSGSNEQFF.

The chain couples TRBV20-1 to TRBJ1-1; TCRdb proposes TRBD1, but this gene call is untestable without DNA. CDR1 and CDR2 (germline): DFQATT, SNEGSKA (reference sequence). The CDR3 extends over 12 amino acids. CDR3 residues: CRGLGGGTEAFF.

The genes are TRBV5-1 and TRBJ2-1; the TCRdb D gene call, TRBD2, has no DNA to confirm it. The CDR3 sequence is 16 residues long. Looked up from germline, CDR1 is SGHRS and CDR2 is YFSETQ. CDR3 in amino acids: CASSLDNSGSFNEQFF.

The gene calls are TRBV27 and TRBJ2-7; TCRdb calls TRBD1, which cannot be checked without DNA. This CDR3 region has 16 residues. CDR1 is MNHEY, CDR2 SMNVEV, per germline (reference sequence). The CDR3 protein is CASSSSWAGGSYEQYF.

This chain connects TRBV6-6 to TRBJ2-2; TCRdb's D call, TRBD2, is unchecked because there is no DNA. CDR1 is MNHNY, CDR2 SVGAGI, per germline (reference sequence). CDR3 length equals 16 residues. CDR3 amino acids: CASSYGAGANTGELFF.

The chain employs TRBV6-5 and TRBJ2-1; the TCRdb D gene call, TRBD1, has no DNA to confirm it. This CDR3 region has 14 residues. Germline-derived CDR1 and CDR2 are MNHEY and SVGAGI. The CDR3 region is CASTHTDRNNEQFF.

This rearrangement joins TRBV6-5 to TRBJ2-6. The CDR3 has 12 amino acids. Germline V gene data show CDR1 as MNHEY and CDR2 as SVGAGI. The CDR3 loop is CAVEVGANVLTF.

This sequence joins TRBV5-1 and TRBJ2-5; TCRdb returns TRBD2, unconfirmable since there is no DNA. The CDR3 is 15 residues long. The germline V gene has CDR1 SGHRS and CDR2 YFSETQ. The CDR3 loop reads CASSLGPAQEGTQYF. Based on the CDR3 plus reference TRBV5-1 and TRBJ2-5, the full variable domain is KAGVTQTPRYLIKTRGQQVTLSCSPISGHRSVSWYQQTPGQGLQFLFEYFSETQRNKGNFPGRFSGRQFSNSRSEMNVSTLELGDSALYLCASSLGPAQEGTQYFGPGTRLLVL.

The chain recombines TRBV7-6 with TRBJ2-1; absent DNA, TCRdb's TRBD2 call cannot be checked. In germline, CDR1 is SGHVS, CDR2 FNYEAQ. The length of the CDR3 is 15 residues. The CDR3 here is CASSPVEGSRDEQFF.

The rearrangement joins TRBV20-1 to TRBJ2-5; as DNA is missing, the TRBD1 call by TCRdb cannot be tested. Germline V gene sequence: CDR1 DFQATT, CDR2 SNEGSKA (reference sequence). The CDR3 loop spans 15 amino acids. The CDR3: CSATTGTGRQETQYF.

This sequence joins TRBV2 and TRBJ2-2; TCRdb proposes TRBD1, but this gene call is untestable without DNA. The CDR3 covers 15 residues. Per the germline V gene, CDR1 is SNHLY and CDR2 is FYNNEI. CDR3 sequence: CASSLAGGGSGELFF.

The chain has TRBV2 and TRBJ1-2; TCRdb selects TRBD1, and the lack of DNA leaves this call unchecked. Germline V gene lookup returns CDR1 SNHLY and CDR2 FYNNEI. The CDR3 spans 11 residues. CDR3 sequence reads: CANPGNYGYTF.

The chain is built from TRBV5-1 and TRBJ2-3; there is no DNA to check the TCRdb D call of TRBD1. Germline V gene data show CDR1 as SGHRS and CDR2 as YFSETQ. This CDR3 is 15 amino acids long. The CDR3 protein is CASSRLGEPTDTQYF. Full variable domain (rest looked up from reference TRBV5-1 and TRBJ2-3): KAGVTQTPRYLIKTRGQQVTLSCSPISGHRSVSWYQQTPGQGLQFLFEYFSETQRNKGNFPGRFSGRQFSNSRSEMNVSTLELGDSALYLCASSRLGEPTDTQYFGPGTRLTVL.

The chain combines TRBV20-1 with TRBJ2-5. CDR1 is DFQATT and CDR2 is SNEGSKA in the germline V gene (reference sequence). This CDR3 has 14 residues. CDR3 amino acids: CSARVLVAGETQYF.

The rearrangement joins TRBV12-3 or TRBV12-4 to TRBJ2-3; with no DNA, the TCRdb D assignment of TRBD2 cannot be verified. The CDR3 is 16 amino acids. The CDR3 region is CASSFGVAGLTDTQYF.

The chain employs TRBV10-1 and TRBJ2-2; TCRdb's D gene call, TRBD1, goes unchecked for lack of DNA. The CDR3 sequence is 15 residues long. Germline CDR1 WNHNN, CDR2 SYGVQD (reference sequence). The CDR3 loop reads CASSEAGTNTGELFF.

J is TRBJ2-3 and V is TRBV18; the TRBD2 assignment by TCRdb is unverifiable without DNA. Germline V gene data show CDR1 as KGHSH and CDR2 as LQKENI. The CDR3 consists of 16 residues. The CDR3 loop is CASSRGLAAYTDTQYF.

CDR3: CASRRQITGANVLTF. V and J are TRBV2 and TRBJ2-6; the TRBD1 assignment by TCRdb is unverifiable without DNA. Germline lookup yields CDR1 SNHLY and CDR2 FYNNEI. The CDR3 runs 15 residues.